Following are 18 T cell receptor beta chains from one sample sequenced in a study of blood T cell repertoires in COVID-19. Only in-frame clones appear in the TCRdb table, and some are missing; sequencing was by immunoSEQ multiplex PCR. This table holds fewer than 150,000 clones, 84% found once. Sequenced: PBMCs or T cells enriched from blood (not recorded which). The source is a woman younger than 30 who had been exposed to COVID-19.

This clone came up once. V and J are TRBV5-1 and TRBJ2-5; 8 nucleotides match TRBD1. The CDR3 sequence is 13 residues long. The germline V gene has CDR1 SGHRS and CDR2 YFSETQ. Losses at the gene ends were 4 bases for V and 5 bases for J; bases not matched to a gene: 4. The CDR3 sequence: CASSGNRGETQYF. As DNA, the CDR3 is TGCGCCAGCAGCGGTAACAGGGGGGAGACCCAGTACTTC. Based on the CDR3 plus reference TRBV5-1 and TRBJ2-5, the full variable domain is KAGVTQTPRYLIKTRGQQVTLSCSPISGHRSVSWYQQTPGQGLQFLFEYFSETQRNKGNFPGRFSGRQFSNSRSEMNVSTLELGDSALYLCASSGNRGETQYFGPGTRLLVL.

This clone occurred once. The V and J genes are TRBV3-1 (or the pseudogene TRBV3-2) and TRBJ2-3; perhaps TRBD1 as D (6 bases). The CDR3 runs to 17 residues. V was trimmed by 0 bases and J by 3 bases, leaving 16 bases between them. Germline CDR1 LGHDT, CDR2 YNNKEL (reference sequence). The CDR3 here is CASSQEGGPGETDTQYF. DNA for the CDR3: TGTGCCAGCAGCCAAGAAGGAGGTCCAGGGGAGACAGATACGCAGTATTTT.

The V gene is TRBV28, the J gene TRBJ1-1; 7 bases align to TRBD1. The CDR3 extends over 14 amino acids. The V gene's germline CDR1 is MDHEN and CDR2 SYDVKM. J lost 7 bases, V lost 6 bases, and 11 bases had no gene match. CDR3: CASRQPDRVGEAFF. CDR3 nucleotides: TGTGCCAGCAGGCAGCCCGACAGGGTCGGTGAAGCTTTCTTT.

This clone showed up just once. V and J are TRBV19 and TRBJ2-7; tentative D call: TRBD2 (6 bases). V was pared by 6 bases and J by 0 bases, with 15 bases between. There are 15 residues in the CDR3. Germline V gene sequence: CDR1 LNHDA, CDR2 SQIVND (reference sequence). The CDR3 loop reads CASSVLAMSSYEQYF. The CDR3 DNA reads TGTGCCAGTAGCGTACTAGCCATGAGCTCCTACGAGCAGTACTTC.

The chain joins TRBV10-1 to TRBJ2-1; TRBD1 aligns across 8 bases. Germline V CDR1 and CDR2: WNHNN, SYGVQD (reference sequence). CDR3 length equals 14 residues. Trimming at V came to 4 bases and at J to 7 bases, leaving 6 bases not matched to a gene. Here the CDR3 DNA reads TGCGCCAGCAGTGGGACAGGGTTATGGAATGAGCAGTTCTTC. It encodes CASSGTGLWNEQFF.

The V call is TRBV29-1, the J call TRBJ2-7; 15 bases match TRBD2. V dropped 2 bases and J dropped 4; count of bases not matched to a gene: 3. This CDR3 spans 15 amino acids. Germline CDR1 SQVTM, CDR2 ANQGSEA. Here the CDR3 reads CSVETGTSGRYEQYF. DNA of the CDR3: TGCAGCGTTGAAACGGGGACTAGCGGGAGGTACGAGCAGTACTTC.

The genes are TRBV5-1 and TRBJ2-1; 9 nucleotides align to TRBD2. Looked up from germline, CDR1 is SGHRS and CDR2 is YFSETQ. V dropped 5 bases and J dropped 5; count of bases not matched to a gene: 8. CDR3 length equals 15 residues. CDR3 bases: TGCGCCAGCAGGGGGGGACTAGCAACCCACAATGAGCAGTTCTTC. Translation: CASRGGLATHNEQFF. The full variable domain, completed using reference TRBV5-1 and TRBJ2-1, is KAGVTQTPRYLIKTRGQQVTLSCSPISGHRSVSWYQQTPGQGLQFLFEYFSETQRNKGNFPGRFSGRQFSNSRSEMNVSTLELGDSALYLCASRGGLATHNEQFFGPGTRLTVL.

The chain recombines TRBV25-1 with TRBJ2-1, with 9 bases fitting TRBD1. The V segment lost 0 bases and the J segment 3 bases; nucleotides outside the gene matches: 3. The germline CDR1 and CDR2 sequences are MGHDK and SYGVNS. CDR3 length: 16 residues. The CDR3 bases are TGTGCCAGCAGTGAATATACAGGGGGCCTCTACAATGAGCAGTTCTTC. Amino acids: CASSEYTGGLYNEQFF.

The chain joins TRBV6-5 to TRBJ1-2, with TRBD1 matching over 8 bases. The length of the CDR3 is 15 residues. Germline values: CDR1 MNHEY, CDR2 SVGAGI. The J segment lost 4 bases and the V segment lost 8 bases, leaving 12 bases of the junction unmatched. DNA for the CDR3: TGTGCCAGCGGACTCAGGGGGCGAGGTGGCTATGGCTACACCTTC. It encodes CASGLRGRGGYGYTF.

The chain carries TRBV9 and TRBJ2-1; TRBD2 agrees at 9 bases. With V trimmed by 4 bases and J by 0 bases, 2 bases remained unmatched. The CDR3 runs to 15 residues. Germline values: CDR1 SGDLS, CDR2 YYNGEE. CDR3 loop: CASSFSGSSYNEQFF. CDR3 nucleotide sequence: TGTGCCAGCAGCTTTAGCGGGAGCTCCTACAATGAGCAGTTCTTC.

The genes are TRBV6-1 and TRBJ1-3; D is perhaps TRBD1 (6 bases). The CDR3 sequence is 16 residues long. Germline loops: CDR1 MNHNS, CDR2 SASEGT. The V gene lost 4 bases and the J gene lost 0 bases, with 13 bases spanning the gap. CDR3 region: CASSASTGPSGNTIYF. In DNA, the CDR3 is TGTGCCAGCAGTGCTTCGACAGGACCCTCTGGAAACACCATATATTTT.

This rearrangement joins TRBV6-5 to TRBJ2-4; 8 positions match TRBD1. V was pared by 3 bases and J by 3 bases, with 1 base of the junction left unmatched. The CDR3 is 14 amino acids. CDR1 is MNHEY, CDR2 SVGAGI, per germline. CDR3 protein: CASSYDRGKNIQYF. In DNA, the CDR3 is TGTGCCAGCAGTTATGACAGGGGCAAAAACATTCAGTACTTC.

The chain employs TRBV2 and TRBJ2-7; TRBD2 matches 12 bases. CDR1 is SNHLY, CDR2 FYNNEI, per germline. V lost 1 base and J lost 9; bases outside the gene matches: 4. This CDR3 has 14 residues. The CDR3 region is CASSEGETSGRQYF. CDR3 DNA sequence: TGTGCCAGCAGTGAAGGTGAGACTAGCGGGAGGCAGTACTTC.

The CDR3 DNA follows: TGTGCCAGCTCACCCCGGGACAGGGGGCTCGTCGAGCAGTACTTC. Its translation: CASSPRDRGLVEQYF. J is TRBJ2-7 and V is TRBV18; 12 bases are a match to TRBD1. The junction had 6 bases not matched to a gene; V was cut back by 3 bases and J by 6 bases. Germline CDR1 reads KGHSH; CDR2 reads LQKENI. CDR3 length: 15 residues.

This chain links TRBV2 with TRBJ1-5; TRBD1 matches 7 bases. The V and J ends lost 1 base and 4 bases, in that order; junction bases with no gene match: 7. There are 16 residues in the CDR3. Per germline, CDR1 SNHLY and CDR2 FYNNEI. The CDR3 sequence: CASSEEGQGVNQPQHF. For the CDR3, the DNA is TGTGCCAGCAGTGAAGAGGGGCAGGGGGTAAATCAGCCCCAGCATTTT.

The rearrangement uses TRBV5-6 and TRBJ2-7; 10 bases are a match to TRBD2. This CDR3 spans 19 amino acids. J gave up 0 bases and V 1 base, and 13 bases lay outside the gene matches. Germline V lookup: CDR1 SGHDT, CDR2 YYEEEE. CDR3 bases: TGTGCCAGCAGCTTGTTTGGTCGACAAGCGGGAGGGCCCTCCTACGAGCAGTACTTC. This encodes CASSLFGRQAGGPSYEQYF.

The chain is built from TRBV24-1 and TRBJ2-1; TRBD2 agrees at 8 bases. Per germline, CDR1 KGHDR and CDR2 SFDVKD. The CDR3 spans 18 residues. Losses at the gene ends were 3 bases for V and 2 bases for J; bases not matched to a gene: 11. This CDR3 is CATSDPTLAGPAYNEQFF. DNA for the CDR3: TGTGCCACCAGTGATCCTACCTTAGCGGGACCCGCCTACAATGAGCAGTTCTTC.

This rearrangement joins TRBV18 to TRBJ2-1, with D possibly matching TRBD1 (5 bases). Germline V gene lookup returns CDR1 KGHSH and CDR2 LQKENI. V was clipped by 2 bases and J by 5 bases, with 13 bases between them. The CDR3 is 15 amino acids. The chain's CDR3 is CASSPKQVDHNEQFF. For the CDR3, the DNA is TGTGCCAGCTCACCAAAACAGGTGGATCACAATGAGCAGTTCTTC. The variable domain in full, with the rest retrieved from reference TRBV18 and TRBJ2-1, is NAGVMQNPRHLVRRRGQEARLRCSPMKGHSHVYWYRQLPEEGLKFMVYLQKENIIDESGMPKERFSAEFPKEGPSILRIQQVVRGDSAAYFCASSPKQVDHNEQFFGPGTRLTVL.